The sample holds one count of the clone carrying this T cell receptor beta chain. The entry originates in a study of blood T cell repertoires in COVID-19. The wider study: PBMCs, B-cell-depleted T cells, or T cells were the source of the cDNA or gDNA that made up the material.

Generated by immunoSEQ multiplex PCR, the TCRdb table keeps only in-frame clones and is missing some. This table has a few hundred thousand clones, approximately 86% appearing once. Those enrolled, adults aged roughly 18 to 89 years, came from 24 US areas. Each participant's cohort was designated according to participant-reported clinical history. Input material: PBMCs or T cells enriched from blood (not recorded which). This clonotype was sampled from a woman aged 40 to 50 with acute COVID-19.

DNA for the CDR3: TGTGCCAGCAGTTTTATCTCCTACGAGCAGTACTTC. Translated, it gives CASSFISYEQYF. The chain couples TRBV28 to TRBJ2-7; D not certain. Trimming stripped 3 bases from V and 0 bases from J, with 3 bases between. Germline CDR1 reads MDHEN; CDR2 reads SYDVKM. The CDR3 length is 12 residues.